The next 14 T cell receptor beta chains were all read from a single sample in a study of CD8 T cells in ankylosing spondylitis. TCRdb reprocessed the 5' RACE reads via MiXCR and lists one record per CDR3 protein. The sample has some 240,000 distinct CDR3 sequences, about 7% seen once. No antigens are known for them. General study points: Seemingly characteristic of ankylosing spondylitis blood was a TCR beta motif consisting of roughly 8 highly homologous variants.

The source material was blood, either unsorted or a sorted T cell fraction (not recorded which). These receptors all come from a male donor with ankylosing spondylitis.

This clonotype turned up a few times. This chain joins TRBV7-8 and TRBJ2-6; D perhaps matches TRBD1 (6 bases). Germline V gene data show CDR1 as SGHVS and CDR2 as FQNEAQ. V was clipped by 5 bases and J by 4 bases, with 15 bases between them. The length of the CDR3 is 16 residues. Here the CDR3 reads CASSPPWGLGANVLTF. The CDR3 DNA reads TGTGCCAGCAGCCCCCCGTGGGGGCTCGGGGCCAACGTCCTGACTTTC.

This clonotype has a count of ten or more. The J gene is TRBJ1-6, the V gene TRBV4-1; D ambiguous. The CDR3 runs 13 residues. Trimming removed 4 bases at V and 8 bases at J, with 9 bases between. Germline V lookup: CDR1 MGHRA, CDR2 YSYEKL. DNA of the CDR3: TGCGCCAGCAGCCTCAGGACGGATTCACCCCTCCACTTT. This gives the protein CASSLRTDSPLHF.

This clonotype has a count of ten or more. The V and J genes are TRBV12-3 or TRBV12-4 and TRBJ1-1; D remains ambiguous. This CDR3 has 12 amino acids. Trimming pared 8 bases from V and 0 bases from J, leaving 7 bases between. The CDR3 DNA reads as TGTGCCAGCGGGCACCTGAACACTGAAGCTTTCTTT. Its protein product is CASGHLNTEAFF.

V usage is TRBV4-3 and J usage is TRBJ2-2; D might be TRBD2 (5 bases). Germline loops: CDR1 LGHNA, CDR2 YSLEER. This CDR3 is built from 19 residues. V lost 2 bases to trimming and J lost 3 bases, with 22 bases between them. The CDR3 DNA reads as TGCGCCAGCAGCCAATTCGAGGGAGCGGCCAGGAAGGACACCGGGGAGCTGTTTTTT. Protein: CASSQFEGAARKDTGELFF.

This clonotype has just a few counts. This sequence joins TRBV7-8 and TRBJ1-2; D gene ambiguous. V was trimmed by 5 bases and J by 0 bases, leaving 10 bases between them. The CDR3 runs to 14 residues. Germline CDR1 is SGHVS and CDR2 is FQNEAQ. The CDR3 here is CASSPSLANYGYTF. In DNA, the CDR3 is TGTGCCAGCAGCCCGTCTTTGGCTAACTATGGCTACACCTTC.

This clonotype was seen ten or more times. The chain links TRBV6-2 or TRBV6-3 to TRBJ2-1, with no clear D. The length of the CDR3 is 14 residues. The germline CDR1 and CDR2 sequences are MNHEY and SVGEGT. With 2 bases removed from V and 10 bases from J, the gap between germline ends came to 15 bases. CDR3 in amino acids: CASSYQLLRWEQFF. CDR3 in DNA: TGTGCCAGCAGTTACCAACTTCTCCGGTGGGAGCAGTTCTTC.

This clonotype was seen a handful of times. The V call is TRBV14, the J call TRBJ2-3, with D possibly being TRBD1 (6 bases). The CDR3 extends over 17 amino acids. The germline V gene has CDR1 SGHDN and CDR2 FVKESK. V gave up 0 bases and J gave up 3 bases, with 16 bases separating them. The CDR3: CASSQDHTGRVTDTQYF. CDR3 coding DNA: TGTGCCAGCAGCCAAGACCATACAGGGCGGGTGACAGATACGCAGTATTTT.

This clonotype was seen many times. The gene calls are TRBV4-3 and TRBJ2-5, with 13 bases aligning to TRBD2. Germline CDR1 LGHNA, CDR2 YSLEER. CDR3 length: 18 residues. V was pared by 0 bases and J by 4 bases, with 8 bases of the junction left unmatched. The DNA for the CDR3 is TGCGCCAGCAGCCAAGATACTAGCGGGGGGGCCGTCAGAGAGACCCAGTACTTC. It is translated as CASSQDTSGGAVRETQYF.

At least ten counts were recorded for this clonotype. The V and J genes are TRBV20-1 and TRBJ2-3; maybe TRBD2 (5 bases). Germline V gene sequence: CDR1 DFQATT, CDR2 SNEGSKA (reference sequence). V was clipped by 6 bases and J by 5 bases, with 21 bases between them. This CDR3 region has 15 residues. The CDR3 protein is CSASSFREKLDTQYF. CDR3 DNA sequence: TGCAGTGCCTCCTCGTTTAGGGAGAAATTAGATACGCAGTATTTT.

The chain has TRBV6-5 and TRBJ2-5; the match to TRBD2 covers 8 bases. CDR1 is MNHEY and CDR2 is SVGAGI in the germline V gene. V shed 2 bases, J shed 2 bases, and the junction held 4 bases outside the gene matches. This CDR3 has 15 residues. The DNA of the CDR3 is TGTGCCAGCAGTTACGGCGGGGGGACGCAAGAGACCCAGTACTTC. Translated, it gives CASSYGGGTQETQYF.

This clonotype was seen many times. The chain combines TRBV20-1 with TRBJ1-1; possibly TRBD1 for D (5 bases). CDR1 and CDR2 (germline): DFQATT, SNEGSKA (reference sequence). This CDR3 has 13 residues. CDR3 sequence: CTCRGRIRAEAFF. As DNA, the CDR3 is TGCACCTGTCGGGGCAGGATAAGGGCTGAAGCTTTCTTT.

At least ten counts were recorded for this clonotype. The chain is built from TRBV7-2 and TRBJ2-3, with D uncertain. In germline, CDR1 is SGHTA, CDR2 FQGNSA. V lost 5 bases, J lost 2 bases, and 8 bases lay in between. There are 13 residues in the CDR3. This CDR3 is CASSPILTDTQYF. CDR3 DNA sequence: TGTGCCAGCAGCCCGATTCTCACAGATACGCAGTATTTT.

This clonotype has at least ten counts. The chain employs TRBV7-9 and TRBJ2-4; 11 bases match TRBD2. CDR1 is SEHNR and CDR2 is FQNEAQ in the germline V gene (reference sequence). This CDR3 region has 15 residues. Unmatched junction bases numbered 4, after V lost 3 bases and J lost 6 bases. The chain's CDR3 is CASSLLAGGGNIQYF. The CDR3 region has the DNA TGTGCCAGCAGCTTGCTAGCGGGAGGAGGAAACATTCAGTACTTC.

The rearrangement joins TRBV21-1 to TRBJ1-1; the listed D gene, TRBD1, was not tested against the DNA. TRBV21-1 is deemed a pseudogene. This CDR3 spans 16 amino acids. The chain's CDR3 is CASNSIGGGMNTEAFF. For the CDR3, the DNA is TGTGCCAGCAATAGTATAGGGGGCGGTATGAACACTGAAGCTTTCTTT.